Listed below are T cell receptor beta chains from one sample, sequenced in a study of blood T cell repertoires in COVID-19. Libraries were prepared by immunoSEQ multiplex PCR; TCRdb keeps only in-frame clonotypes and omits some of them. The table shows 100,000 or so clones, with around four fifths occurring only once. The material sequenced was peripheral blood. Receptor source: a woman in her 70s with active or convalescent COVID-19. The CDR3 runs from the conserved cysteine through the conserved F or W.

V	J	CDR3
TRBV4-2	TRBJ2-1	CASSPSSGGPNEQFF
TRBV10-2	TRBJ2-3	CASTPPQTDTQYF
TRBV6-2/TRBV6-3	TRBJ1-6	CASSSLGRYGSPLHF
TRBV6-5	TRBJ1-2	CAGRFTGGTHDGYTF
TRBV11-2	TRBJ2-7	CASSVLRGSPYEQYF
TRBV11-2	TRBJ1-2	CASRKPGQGAVGGYTF
TRBV6-6	TRBJ2-5	CASSLSTSGQETQYF
TRBV11-2	TRBJ2-7	CASSFGLAGSYEQYF
TRBV5-6	TRBJ2-3	CASSQQGVPDTQYF
TRBV6-6	TRBJ2-7	CASSRGQGEYKLSYEQYF